This T cell receptor beta chain is drawn from a study of T cell responses to AZD1222 COVID-19 vaccine. Study information: Samples with a second dose at about 4 or about 12 weeks were pooled together. Study conclusions and caveats: Reportedly, close to half of spike-specific TCRs are directed against unmutated variant regions. Baseline serostatus was positive in only a handful of AZD1222 recipients. It should be noted that donors were predominantly white British and more often female, and clonal diversity was possibly underestimated.

V was pared by 2 bases and J by 3 bases, with 13 bases between. The CDR3 runs to 16 residues. The germline gives CDR1 SGHTA, CDR2 FQGNSA. The data were produced by immunoSEQ multiplex PCR, yet TCRdb's version contains in-frame clones alone and is incomplete. The sample shows fewer than 130,000 clones, about 88% of them seen only once. With respect to this clone: The antigen is undetermined.

Specimen: peripheral blood, collected on day 0 of AZD1222 vaccination. This sequence was found in an adult in good health. The V gene is TRBV7-2, the J gene TRBJ2-2; D is perhaps TRBD2 (6 bases). DNA for the CDR3: TGTGCCAGCAGCTTAAGGGACTCCCGATACACCGGGGAGCTGTTTTTT. Translated: CASSLRDSRYTGELFF.